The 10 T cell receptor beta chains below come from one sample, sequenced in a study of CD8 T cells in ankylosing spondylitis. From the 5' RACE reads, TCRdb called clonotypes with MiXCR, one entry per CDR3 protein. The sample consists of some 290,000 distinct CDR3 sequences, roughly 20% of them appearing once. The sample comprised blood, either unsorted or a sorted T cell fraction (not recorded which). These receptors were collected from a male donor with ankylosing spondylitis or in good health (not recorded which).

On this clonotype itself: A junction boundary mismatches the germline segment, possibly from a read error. CDR3 nucleotide sequence: TGTGCCAGCAGCGAAGGGTTAGACTATGGCTACACCTTC. It yields the protein CASSEGLDYGYTF. The chain carries TRBV6-1 and TRBJ1-2; D unclear. Germline values: CDR1 MNHNS, CDR2 SASEGT. This CDR3 contains 13 residues.

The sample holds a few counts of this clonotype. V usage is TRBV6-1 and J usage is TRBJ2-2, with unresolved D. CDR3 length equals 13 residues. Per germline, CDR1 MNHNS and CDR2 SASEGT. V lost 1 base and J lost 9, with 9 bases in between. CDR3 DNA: TGTGCCAGCAGTGAAGATTTTCACCGGGAGCTGTTTTTT. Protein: CASSEDFHRELFF.

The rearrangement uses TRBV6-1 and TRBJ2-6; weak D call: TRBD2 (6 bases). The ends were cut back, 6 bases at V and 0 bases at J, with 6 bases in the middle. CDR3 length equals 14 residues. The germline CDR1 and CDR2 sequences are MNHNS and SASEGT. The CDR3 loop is CASRAGSGANVLTF. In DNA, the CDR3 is TGTGCCAGCAGAGCGGGCTCTGGGGCCAACGTCCTGACTTTC.

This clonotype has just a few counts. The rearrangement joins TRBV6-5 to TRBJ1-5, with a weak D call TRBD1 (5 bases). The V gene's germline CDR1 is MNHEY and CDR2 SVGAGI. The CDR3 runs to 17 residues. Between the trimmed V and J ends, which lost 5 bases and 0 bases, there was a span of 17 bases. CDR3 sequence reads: CASSLLSRGSSNQPQHF. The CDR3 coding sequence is TGTGCCAGCAGTCTACTATCGAGGGGATCTAGCAATCAGCCCCAGCATTTT.

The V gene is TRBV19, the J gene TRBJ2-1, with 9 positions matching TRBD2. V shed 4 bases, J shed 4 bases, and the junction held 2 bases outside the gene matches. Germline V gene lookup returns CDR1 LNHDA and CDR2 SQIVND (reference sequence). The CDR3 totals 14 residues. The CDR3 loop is CASSKAGGYNEQFF. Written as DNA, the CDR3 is TGTGCCAGTAGTAAGGCGGGGGGGTACAATGAGCAGTTCTTC.

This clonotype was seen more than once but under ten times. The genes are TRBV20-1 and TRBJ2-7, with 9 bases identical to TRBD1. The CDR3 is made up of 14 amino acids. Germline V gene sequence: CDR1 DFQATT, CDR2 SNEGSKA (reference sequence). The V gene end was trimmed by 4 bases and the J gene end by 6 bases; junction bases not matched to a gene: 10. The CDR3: CSAINFGTGIEQYV. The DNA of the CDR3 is TGCAGTGCTATAAACTTCGGGACAGGGATCGAGCAGTACGTC.

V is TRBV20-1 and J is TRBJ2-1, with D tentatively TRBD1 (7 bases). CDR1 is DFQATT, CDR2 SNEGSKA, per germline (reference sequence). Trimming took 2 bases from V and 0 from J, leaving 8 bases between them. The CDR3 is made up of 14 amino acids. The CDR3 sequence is CSARQGGSYNEQFF. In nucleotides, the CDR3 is TGCAGTGCTAGACAGGGGGGCTCCTACAATGAGCAGTTCTTC.

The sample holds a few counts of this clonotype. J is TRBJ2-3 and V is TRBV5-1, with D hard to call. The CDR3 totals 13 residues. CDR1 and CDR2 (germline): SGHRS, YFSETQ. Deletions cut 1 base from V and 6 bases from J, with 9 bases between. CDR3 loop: CASSLSLVDTQYF. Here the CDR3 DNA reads TGCGCCAGCAGCTTGTCCCTAGTGGATACGCAGTATTTT.

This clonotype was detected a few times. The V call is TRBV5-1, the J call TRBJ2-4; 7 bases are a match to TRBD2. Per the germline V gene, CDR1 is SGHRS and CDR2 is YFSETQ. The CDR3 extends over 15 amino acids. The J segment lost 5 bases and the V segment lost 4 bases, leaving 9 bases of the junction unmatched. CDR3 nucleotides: TGCGCCAGCAGCCGGGGGGTACAGCCGGAAAACATTCAGTACTTC. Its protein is CASSRGVQPENIQYF.

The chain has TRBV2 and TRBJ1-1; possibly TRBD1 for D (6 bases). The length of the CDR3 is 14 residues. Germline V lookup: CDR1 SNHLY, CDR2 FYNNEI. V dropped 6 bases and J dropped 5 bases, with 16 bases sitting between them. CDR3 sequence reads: CASSLQTGLTEAFF. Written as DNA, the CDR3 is TGTGCCAGCAGCCTTCAGACAGGTCTTACTGAAGCTTTCTTT.